This TCR beta chain was retrieved from a study of blood T cell repertoires in COVID-19. Across the whole study: Sites in the United States, Italy and Spain provided acute and convalescent COVID-19 samples.

How the authors handled the data: Researchers report that nucleated cell counts were estimated from reference gene primer amplification. Sequenced by immunoSEQ multiplex PCR; TCRdb stores in-frame clones only, minus some. V, J and clone size derive from that table, while D and trimming were established from the DNA sequence. The sample includes some 200,000 clones, 87% of them seen just once. This clone came up a few times. This CDR3 spans 15 amino acids. V lost 6 bases and J lost 0, with 14 bases in between. Germline CDR1 MRHNA, CDR2 SNTAGT. The V gene is TRBV6-4, the J gene TRBJ1-1, with D possibly matching TRBD1 (5 bases). This TCR came from a woman in her thirties who had recovered from COVID-19. The material sequenced was PBMCs or T cells enriched from blood (not recorded which). The DNA of the CDR3 is TGTGCCAGCAGGAATTCCCCGACAGTGAACACTGAAGCTTTCTTT. It yields the protein CASRNSPTVNTEAFF.